Following are 26 T cell receptor beta chains from one sample sequenced in a study of shared clonotypes between healthy human individuals. CD8 cells regarded as naive lacked CD45RO, were positively chosen for CCR7, and omitted terminally differentiated effector memory CD45RA+ cells. Sequencing used immunoSEQ multiplex PCR; TCRdb keeps in-frame clones, though not all of them. The sample lists around 2.1 million clones; approximately 94% were seen once. The sequenced material came from naive CD8+ T cells from PBMCs. The source is a man between 18 and 29 years old in good health. Some clones in this sample may be carry-over from other donors' samples.

The chain has TRBV6-1 and TRBJ1-1, with D possibly TRBD1 on 5 matching bases. The CDR3 loop spans 12 amino acids. V shed 10 bases and J shed 1 base, with 10 bases lying between them. Per germline, CDR1 MNHNS and CDR2 SASEGT. CDR3 loop: CATDRWNTEAFF. CDR3 DNA: TGTGCCACTGACAGATGGAACACTGAAGCTTTCTTT.

The rearrangement joins TRBV18 to TRBJ2-7, with TRBD2 as a possible D gene (6 bases). V was clipped by 3 bases and J by 1 base, with 22 bases between them. In germline, CDR1 is KGHSH, CDR2 LQKENI. The CDR3 totals 18 residues. The CDR3 DNA follows: TGTGCCAGCTCACCTCCCGTGTCGGCTAGCGCGGCATCCTACGAGCAGTACTTC. Translated, it gives CASSPPVSASAASYEQYF. Using reference TRBV18 and TRBJ2-7 for the parts outside the CDR3, the full variable domain is NAGVMQNPRHLVRRRGQEARLRCSPMKGHSHVYWYRQLPEEGLKFMVYLQKENIIDESGMPKERFSAEFPKEGPSILRIQQVVRGDSAAYFCASSPPVSASAASYEQYFGPGTRLTVT.

This chain uses TRBV7-9 with TRBJ1-3, with TRBD1 as a possible D gene (6 bases). With 8 bases removed from V and 2 bases from J, the gap between germline ends came to 16 bases. Germline CDR1 SEHNR, CDR2 FQNEAQ (reference sequence). This CDR3 is 15 amino acids long. The CDR3 DNA sequence: TGTGCCAGCGGCCCGATCGGGGGCGCTGGAAACACCATATATTTT. This codes for CASGPIGGAGNTIYF.

This chain joins TRBV11-2 and TRBJ2-7, with TRBD2 matching over 7 bases. CDR1 is SGHAT and CDR2 is FQNNGV in the germline V gene. The CDR3 extends over 16 amino acids. V lost 6 bases, J lost 4 bases, and 15 bases stayed unmatched. CDR3 region: CASRGVGEGGSYEQYF. The DNA of the CDR3 is TGTGCCAGCAGGGGGGTTGGGGAGGGAGGAAGTTACGAGCAGTACTTC.

This chain connects TRBV9 to TRBJ1-2; 8 nucleotides line up with TRBD1. The CDR3 extends over 16 amino acids. With 3 bases clipped from V and 0 bases from J, the junction kept 7 bases outside the gene matches. Looked up from germline, CDR1 is SGDLS and CDR2 is YYNGEE. For the CDR3, the DNA is TGTGCCAGCAGCGGAGCCCTGGACAGGGCTAACTATGGCTACACCTTC. It encodes CASSGALDRANYGYTF. The variable domain in full, with the rest retrieved from reference TRBV9 and TRBJ1-2, is DSGVTQTPKHLITATGQRVTLRCSPRSGDLSVYWYQQSLDQGLQFLIQYYNGEERAKGNILERFSAQQFPDLHSELNLSSLELGDSALYFCASSGALDRANYGYTFGSGTRLTVV.

The chain uses TRBV6-6 and TRBJ1-3, with D hard to call. Germline CDR1 reads MNHNY; CDR2 reads SVGAGI (reference sequence). V was cut by 8 bases and J by 3 bases, with 14 bases left in between. The CDR3 runs 14 residues. CDR3 sequence reads: CASSDVFFGNTIYF. The DNA of the CDR3 is TGTGCCAGCTCGGACGTTTTCTTTGGAAACACCATATATTTT.

The count of this clone is one. The same CDR3 arises from other DNA sequences in this sample as well. The rearrangement uses TRBV30 and TRBJ1-2; the D is unclear. V lost 0 bases, J lost 4 bases, and 6 bases lay in between. This CDR3 spans 12 amino acids. The germline gives CDR1 GTSNPN, CDR2 SVGIG (reference sequence). CDR3 region: CAWSVLGYGYTF. The CDR3, as DNA: TGTGCCTGGAGTGTACTCGGCTATGGCTACACCTTC.

This clone was found once. This chain links TRBV27 with TRBJ2-7; the D is unclear. Germline V gene sequence: CDR1 MNHEY, CDR2 SMNVEV (reference sequence). This CDR3 region has 14 residues. V lost 5 bases, J lost 0 bases, and 11 bases lay in between. The CDR3 spells CASSLRLVSYEQYF. The CDR3 DNA is TGTGCCAGCAGTCTCCGACTCGTCTCCTACGAGCAGTACTTC.

V and J are TRBV5-6 and TRBJ2-7; tentatively, D is TRBD1 or TRBD2 (5 bases each). V shed 4 bases and J shed 2 bases, with 13 bases lying between them. This CDR3 comprises 14 residues. Germline lookup yields CDR1 SGHDT and CDR2 YYEEEE. CDR3 in amino acids: CASSKGRSTYEQYF. The CDR3 coding sequence is TGTGCCAGCAGCAAGGGACGGTCTACCTACGAGCAGTACTTC.

J is TRBJ2-3 and V is TRBV30, with 8 bases identical to TRBD2. The CDR3 covers 15 residues. V was clipped by 0 bases and J by 4 bases; unmatched bases: 6. Germline V gene data show CDR1 as GTSNPN and CDR2 as SVGIG (reference sequence). The CDR3: CAWSVGAGGPDTQYF. The CDR3 coding sequence is TGTGCCTGGAGTGTAGGGGCGGGAGGCCCAGATACGCAGTATTTT.

The CDR3 DNA reads as TGTGCCACATTGGCTAGCGGGGGCAATGAGCAGTTCTTC. Protein product: CATLASGGNEQFF. The V call is TRBV7-9, the J call TRBJ2-1; 10 bases agree with TRBD2. The junction had 6 bases not matched to a gene; V was cut back by 10 bases and J by 6 bases. The CDR3 length is 13 residues. Germline V CDR1 and CDR2: SEHNR, FQNEAQ (reference sequence).

The chain is built from TRBV11-1 and TRBJ2-3; D possibly corresponds to TRBD1 (6 bases). CDR1 SGHAT and CDR2 FQDESV come from the germline V gene (reference sequence). The CDR3 has 17 residues. V dropped 2 bases and J dropped 6 bases, with 21 bases sitting between them. CDR3 sequence (DNA): TGTGCCAGCAGCTTACCAATGGACAGACCAATATCGGATACGCAGTATTTT. This gives the protein CASSLPMDRPISDTQYF. Drawing the rest from reference TRBV11-1 and TRBJ2-3, the complete variable domain is EAEVAQSPRYKITEKSQAVAFWCDPISGHATLYWYRQILGQGPELLVQFQDESVVDDSQLPKDRFSAERLKGVDSTLKIQPAELGDSAMYLCASSLPMDRPISDTQYFGPGTRLTVL.

This clone was observed once. The rearrangement links TRBV29-1 to TRBJ2-7, with 9 bases lining up with TRBD2. Trimming removed 6 bases from V and 3 bases from J; junction bases left unmatched: 12. CDR3 length equals 15 residues. From germline, CDR1 is SQVTM and CDR2 ANQGSEA. CDR3 region: CSVEGASGTDYEQYF. The CDR3 DNA follows: TGCAGCGTCGAGGGGGCTAGCGGGACCGACTACGAGCAGTACTTC.

A remark on this clone: In the same sample, other DNA sequences code for this CDR3. V is TRBV5-4 and J is TRBJ1-1; D is ambiguous. Trimming stripped 2 bases from V and 4 bases from J, with 3 bases between. CDR1 is SGHNT, CDR2 YYREEE, per germline (reference sequence). The CDR3 runs 11 residues. The CDR3, as DNA: TGTGCCAGCAGCTTAGGCACTGAAGCTTTCTTT. This encodes CASSLGTEAFF.

This sequence joins TRBV11-2 and TRBJ1-1; 8 bases match TRBD1. The CDR3 is 15 residues long. Germline CDR1 and CDR2: SGHAT and FQNNGV. Trimming cost V 5 bases and J 4 bases; bases outside gene matches: 9. As DNA, the CDR3 is TGTGCCAGCAGCCACCAACAGGGGGAGGTCACTGAAGCTTTCTTT. This codes for CASSHQQGEVTEAFF. Full variable domain (remainder filled in from reference TRBV11-2 and TRBJ1-1): EAGVAQSPRYKIIEKRQSVAFWCNPISGHATLYWYQQILGQGPKLLIQFQNNGVVDDSQLPKDRFSAERLKGVDSTLKIQPAKLEDSAVYLCASSHQQGEVTEAFFGQGTRLTVV.

Remarks on this clone: Within the sample, other DNA sequences also encode this same CDR3. V usage is TRBV6-5 and J usage is TRBJ2-7, with D perhaps TRBD2 (5 bases). The CDR3 runs 13 residues. The V gene lost 0 bases and the J gene lost 4 bases, with 7 bases spanning the gap. Germline CDR1 MNHEY, CDR2 SVGAGI. This chain's CDR3 is CASSYSGRYEQYF. The CDR3 nucleotides read TGTGCCAGCAGTTACTCAGGGAGATACGAGCAGTACTTC.

The chain links TRBV11-2 to TRBJ2-1; tentatively, D is TRBD2 (6 bases). V was cut by 4 bases and J by 6 bases, with 19 bases left in between. Germline CDR1 reads SGHAT; CDR2 reads FQNNGV. The CDR3 totals 16 residues. CDR3 nucleotide sequence: TGTGCCAGCAGCTCCCGCGTAACGGGAGTGGGCAATGAGCAGTTCTTC. Protein sequence: CASSSRVTGVGNEQFF.

J is TRBJ2-7 and V is TRBV2; 7 positions agree with TRBD1. Germline V gene sequence: CDR1 SNHLY, CDR2 FYNNEI. Unmatched junction bases numbered 10, after V lost 6 bases and J lost 2 bases. The CDR3 consists of 15 residues. The CDR3 nucleotides are TGTGCCAGCAGCCCCCGAGACAGGGCCCCCTACGAGCAGTACTTC. Protein: CASSPRDRAPYEQYF.

The rearrangement uses TRBV27 and TRBJ2-1; D possibly corresponds to TRBD1 (6 bases). The length of the CDR3 is 16 residues. The V end was cut by 1 base, the J end by 1 base, with 11 bases between. Germline CDR1 and CDR2: MNHEY and SMNVEV (reference sequence). CDR3 in DNA: TGTGCCAGCAGTTTATACAGGGTCGGATCCTACAATGAGCAGTTCTTC. It yields the protein CASSLYRVGSYNEQFF.

The CDR3 reads CASSLGVTGKAGNEQFF. As DNA, the CDR3 is TGTGCCAGCAGCCTGGGAGTAACGGGGAAAGCAGGCAATGAGCAGTTCTTC. J is TRBJ2-1 and V is TRBV27, with D possibly matching TRBD2 (5 bases). Per germline, CDR1 MNHEY and CDR2 SMNVEV (reference sequence). V shed 6 bases and J shed 6 bases, with 24 bases lying between them. The length of the CDR3 is 17 residues.

The chain combines TRBV27 with TRBJ2-5; no clear D. CDR1 and CDR2 (germline): MNHEY, SMNVEV (reference sequence). The CDR3 is 14 residues long. Trimming took 6 bases from V and 0 from J, leaving 11 bases between them. CDR3 sequence reads: CASSRTIYQETQYF. In DNA, the CDR3 is TGTGCCAGCAGCCGAACCATTTACCAAGAGACCCAGTACTTC.

Notes on this clone: One end of the junction varies from germline; a read error may be responsible. This chain uses TRBV28 with TRBJ2-4; the D gene could be TRBD1 or TRBD2 (5 bases each). CDR1 is MDHEN, CDR2 SYDVKM, per germline. The length of the CDR3 is 13 residues. CDR3 loop: CASSELTGTKSDF. DNA for the CDR3: TGTGCCAGCAGTGAACTGACCGGGACCAAGTCCGACTTC.

The V call is TRBV4-1, the J call TRBJ2-5; D is perhaps TRBD1 or TRBD2 (5 bases each). The CDR3 is 18 residues long. Trimming removed 0 bases from V and 3 bases from J, with 20 bases in between. Germline-derived CDR1 and CDR2 are MGHRA and YSYEKL. CDR3 sequence reads: CASSQDLGSGGPKETQYF. The CDR3 DNA sequence: TGCGCCAGCAGCCAAGATCTGGGTTCTGGGGGTCCCAAAGAGACCCAGTACTTC.

This clone has only one observation. This chain connects TRBV28 to TRBJ1-2, with TRBD1 identical over 9 bases. V gave up 5 bases and J gave up 2 bases; unmatched junction bases: 6. CDR3 size: 15 residues. Germline CDR1 reads MDHEN; CDR2 reads SYDVKM. The CDR3 is CASSPWTGVNYGYTF. As DNA, the CDR3 is TGTGCCAGCAGTCCGTGGACAGGGGTGAACTATGGCTACACCTTC.

V is TRBV29-1 and J is TRBJ2-7; 7 nucleotides match TRBD2. Germline V lookup: CDR1 SQVTM, CDR2 ANQGSEA. The V segment lost 3 bases and the J segment 3 bases; nucleotides outside the gene matches: 11. There are 15 residues in the CDR3. The CDR3 sequence is CSVESFGLEGYEQYF. Written as DNA, the CDR3 is TGCAGCGTTGAGAGTTTCGGACTAGAGGGCTACGAGCAGTACTTC.

Here the CDR3 DNA reads TGTGCCAGCAGCCAAGGGACAGGGGGTGCGGAGACCCAGTACTTC. This sequence encodes CASSQGTGGAETQYF. This chain joins TRBV11-2 and TRBJ2-5; the match to TRBD1 covers 11 bases. This CDR3 is built from 15 residues. V trimming: 5 bases; J trimming: 5 bases; junction bases outside the gene matches: 7. Germline V CDR1 and CDR2: SGHAT, FQNNGV.